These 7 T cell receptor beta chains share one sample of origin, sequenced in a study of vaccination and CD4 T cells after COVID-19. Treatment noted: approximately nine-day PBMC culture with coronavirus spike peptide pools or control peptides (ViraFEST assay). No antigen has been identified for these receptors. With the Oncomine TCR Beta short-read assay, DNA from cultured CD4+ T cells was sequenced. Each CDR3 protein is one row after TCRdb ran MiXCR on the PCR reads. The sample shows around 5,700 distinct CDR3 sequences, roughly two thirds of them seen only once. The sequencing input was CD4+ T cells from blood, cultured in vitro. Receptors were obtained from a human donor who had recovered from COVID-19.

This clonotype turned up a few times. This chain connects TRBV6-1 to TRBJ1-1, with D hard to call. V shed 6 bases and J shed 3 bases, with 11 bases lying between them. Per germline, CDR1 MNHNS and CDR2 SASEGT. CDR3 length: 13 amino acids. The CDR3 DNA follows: TGTGCCAGCAGCGGTCGGATCTACACTGAAGCTTTCTTT. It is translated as CASSGRIYTEAFF.

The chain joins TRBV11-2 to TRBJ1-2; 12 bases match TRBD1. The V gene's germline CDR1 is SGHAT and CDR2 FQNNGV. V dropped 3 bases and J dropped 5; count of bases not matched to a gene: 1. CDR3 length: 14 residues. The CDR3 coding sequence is TGTGCCAGCAGCTTGGGACAGGGGGCGTATGGCTACACCTTC. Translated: CASSLGQGAYGYTF.

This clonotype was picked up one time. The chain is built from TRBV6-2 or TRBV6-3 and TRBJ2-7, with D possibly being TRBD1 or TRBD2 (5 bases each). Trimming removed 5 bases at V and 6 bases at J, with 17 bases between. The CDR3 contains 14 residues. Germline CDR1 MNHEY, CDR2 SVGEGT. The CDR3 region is CASSPLGPRSEQYF. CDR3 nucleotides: TGTGCCAGCAGTCCCCTGGGACCGCGATCCGAGCAGTACTTC.

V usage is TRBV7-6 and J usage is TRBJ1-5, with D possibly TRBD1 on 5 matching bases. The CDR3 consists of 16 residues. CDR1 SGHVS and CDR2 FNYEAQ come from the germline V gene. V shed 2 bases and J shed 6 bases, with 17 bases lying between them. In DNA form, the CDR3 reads TGTGCCAGCAGCTTACGGAGCGGCAGGGTGGGTCAGCCCCAGCATTTT. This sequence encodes CASSLRSGRVGQPQHF.

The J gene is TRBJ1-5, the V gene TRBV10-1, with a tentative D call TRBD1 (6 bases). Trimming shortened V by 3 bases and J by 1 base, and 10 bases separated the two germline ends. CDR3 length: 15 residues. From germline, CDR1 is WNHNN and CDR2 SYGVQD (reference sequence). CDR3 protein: CASSEQGTSNQPQHF. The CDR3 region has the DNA TGCGCCAGCAGTGAACAGGGAACGAGCAATCAGCCCCAGCATTTT.

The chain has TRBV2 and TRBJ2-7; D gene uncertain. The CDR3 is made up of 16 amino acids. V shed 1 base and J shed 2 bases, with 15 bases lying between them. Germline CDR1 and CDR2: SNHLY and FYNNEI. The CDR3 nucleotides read TGTGCCAGCAGTGAAGGGCGACGGTTTGATCCCTACGAGCAGTACTTC. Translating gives CASSEGRRFDPYEQYF.

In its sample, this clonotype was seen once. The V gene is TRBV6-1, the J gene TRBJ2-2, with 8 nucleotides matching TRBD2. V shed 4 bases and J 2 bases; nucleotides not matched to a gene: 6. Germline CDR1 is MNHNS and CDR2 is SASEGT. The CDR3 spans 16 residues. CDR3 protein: CASSGNLAGNTGELFF. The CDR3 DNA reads TGTGCCAGCAGTGGAAATTTAGCGGGAAACACCGGGGAGCTGTTTTTT.